Below, 30 T cell receptor beta chains from the same sample are listed, as sequenced in a study of CD8 T cells in Susac syndrome. RNA, at about 0.5 to 1 ug, was reverse transcribed with random hexamers. Via MiXCR, TCRdb re-called the immunoSEQ multiplex PCR reads, giving one row per CDR3 protein. This sample has 240,000 or so distinct CDR3 sequences, with roughly 95% found just once. The specimen was CD4+ T cells from PBMCs. The receptors shown here come from a human donor with Susac syndrome.

The chain links TRBV14 to TRBJ1-5; possibly TRBD1 for D (5 bases). The ends were cut back, 5 bases at V and 4 bases at J, with 9 bases in the middle. This CDR3 comprises 13 residues. Per the germline V gene, CDR1 is SGHDN and CDR2 is FVKESK. The CDR3 here is CASSMGGNQPQHF. The CDR3, as DNA: TGTGCCAGCAGCATGGGGGGGAATCAGCCCCAGCATTTT.

CDR3 sequence: CATRPGNTYEQYF. CDR3 in DNA: TGTGCCACCAGGCCGGGGAATACCTACGAGCAGTACTTC. The chain is built from TRBV15 and TRBJ2-7; D might be TRBD2 (5 bases). The germline V gene encodes CDR1 LNHNV and CDR2 YYDKDF (reference sequence). The CDR3 has 13 residues. Between the trimmed V and J ends, which lost 6 bases and 2 bases, there was a span of 11 bases.

V is TRBV28 and J is TRBJ2-7; TRBD1 might be the D (6 bases). CDR3 length equals 16 residues. The V gene's germline CDR1 is MDHEN and CDR2 SYDVKM. V lost 2 bases to trimming and J lost 2 bases, with 16 bases between them. CDR3 nucleotides: TGTGCCAGCAGTTTAGGGATTCAGGGGTACACCTACGAGCAGTACTTC. This gives the protein CASSLGIQGYTYEQYF. Supplemented by reference TRBV28 and TRBJ2-7, the full variable domain reads DVKVTQSSRYLVKRTGEKVFLECVQDMDHENMFWYRQDPGLGLRLIYFSYDVKMKEKGDIPEGYSVSREKKERFSLILESASTNQTSMYLCASSLGIQGYTYEQYFGPGTRLTVT.

V usage is TRBV6-4 and J usage is TRBJ2-1; D may be TRBD1 or TRBD2 (6 bases each). CDR1 and CDR2 from the germline V gene are MRHNA and SNTAGT. V lost 6 bases and J 7 bases, leaving 16 bases between the germline ends. The length of the CDR3 is 14 residues. The CDR3 DNA reads TGTGCCAGCAGCGGAGGGGGGAGCAGTAATGAGCAGTTCTTC. It codes for CASSGGGSSNEQFF.

The CDR3 region is CASSSRLAGVETQYF. In nucleotides, the CDR3 is TGTGCCAGCAGCTCACGACTAGCGGGAGTGGAGACCCAGTACTTC. This rearrangement joins TRBV12-3 or TRBV12-4 to TRBJ2-5, with 12 bases aligning to TRBD2. J gave up 5 bases and V 6 bases, and 7 bases lay outside the gene matches. The CDR3 totals 15 residues.

The chain combines TRBV20-1 with TRBJ1-2, with no clear D. Germline loops: CDR1 DFQATT, CDR2 SNEGSKA (reference sequence). Trimming shortened V by 6 bases and J by 3 bases, and 11 bases separated the two germline ends. The CDR3 consists of 12 residues. CDR3 nucleotide sequence: TGCAGTGCATCTCGGGCCGACTATGGCTACACCTTC. This translates into CSASRADYGYTF.

The chain recombines TRBV5-1 with TRBJ1-1, with D possibly TRBD1 on 5 matching bases. Trimming cost V 3 bases and J 1 base, with 10 bases left between them. CDR1 is SGHRS, CDR2 YFSETQ, per germline. The CDR3 is 14 amino acids. This CDR3 reads CASSWGGANTEAFF. The CDR3 DNA is TGCGCCAGCAGCTGGGGTGGGGCGAACACTGAAGCTTTCTTT.

The CDR3 sequence is CASSEGSEDIQYF. DNA of the CDR3: TGTGCCAGCAGCGAAGGATCGGAAGACATTCAGTACTTC. The chain joins TRBV14 to TRBJ2-4; D call uncertain. Germline V gene lookup returns CDR1 SGHDN and CDR2 FVKESK. V was trimmed by 5 bases and J by 8 bases, leaving 13 bases between them. The CDR3 extends over 13 amino acids.

The rearrangement joins TRBV12-3 or TRBV12-4 to TRBJ2-7; TRBD1 matches 7 bases. The V gene end was trimmed by 0 bases and the J gene end by 2 bases; junction bases not matched to a gene: 7. The CDR3 loop spans 16 amino acids. The CDR3 nucleotides read TGTGCCAGCAGTTTAGCAGGGGGCCAAGTGGCCTACGAGCAGTACTTC. This translates into CASSLAGGQVAYEQYF.

The rearrangement joins TRBV12-3 or TRBV12-4 to TRBJ2-7, with D perhaps matching TRBD1 (9 bases). The length of the CDR3 is 16 residues. Trimming cost V 7 bases and J 5 bases, with 24 bases left between them. This CDR3 is CASTPRGGTGYDEQYF. CDR3 in DNA: TGTGCCAGCACTCCCCGGGGGGGGACAGGGTACGACGAGCAGTACTTC.

The chain uses TRBV29-1 and TRBJ2-7; the D is unclear. Between the trimmed V and J ends, which lost 6 bases and 7 bases, there was a span of 13 bases. Germline assignment: CDR1 SQVTM and CDR2 ANQGSEA. The CDR3 is 11 amino acids. CDR3 DNA sequence: TGCAGCGTGGACGTAGGGTTGGAGCAGTACTTC. Translation gives CSVDVGLEQYF.

V is TRBV7-8 and J is TRBJ2-1; D call uncertain. Germline CDR1 and CDR2: SGHVS and FQNEAQ. The CDR3 is 13 residues long. V gave up 6 bases and J gave up 4 bases, with 10 bases separating them. The CDR3, as DNA: TGTGCCAGCAGTGGCCTGATATACAATGAGCAGTTCTTC. Amino acid sequence: CASSGLIYNEQFF.

This rearrangement joins TRBV15 to TRBJ1-1; the D is unclear. The CDR3 runs 16 residues. The germline V gene has CDR1 LNHNV and CDR2 YYDKDF (reference sequence). V shed 5 bases and J shed 1 base, with 17 bases lying between them. In DNA form, the CDR3 reads TGTGCCACCAGCGCCCTGAAAGGACGTAGGAACACTGAAGCTTTCTTT. Translated, it gives CATSALKGRRNTEAFF.

This clonotype was detected once. The chain carries TRBV4-2 and TRBJ2-7; 7 bases are shared with TRBD1. Germline V lookup: CDR1 LGHNA, CDR2 YNFKEQ. The CDR3 has 12 residues. Trimming took 2 bases from V and 6 from J; bases not matched to a gene: 1. The CDR3 bases are TGTGCCAGCAGCCAAACAGGGGCCGAGCAGTACTTC. Protein sequence: CASSQTGAEQYF.

This chain uses TRBV28 with TRBJ1-2; no firm D call. Germline values: CDR1 MDHEN, CDR2 SYDVKM. The CDR3 spans 14 residues. Trimming shortened V by 6 bases and J by 0 bases, and 11 bases separated the two germline ends. CDR3 protein: CASSPPRPNYGYTF. For the CDR3, the DNA is TGTGCCAGCAGCCCGCCGCGTCCTAACTATGGCTACACCTTC.

V gene TRBV9 combines with J gene TRBJ2-6; TRBD2 might be the D (6 bases). Germline-derived CDR1 and CDR2 are SGDLS and YYNGEE. The CDR3 runs to 16 residues. Trimming took 4 bases from V and 4 from J, leaving 15 bases between them. The CDR3 DNA follows: TGTGCCAGCAGCCCCCAAGGGGCGGGGGGGGCCAACGTCCTGACTTTC. Residues: CASSPQGAGGANVLTF.

The chain employs TRBV29-1 and TRBJ2-3, with 7 bases aligning to TRBD2. The junction had 9 bases not matched to a gene; V was cut back by 5 bases and J by 4 bases. The CDR3 sequence is 14 residues long. Germline CDR1 SQVTM, CDR2 ANQGSEA. For the CDR3, the DNA is TGCAGCGTTCGGAGGCGACTAGCAGCAGATACGCAGTATTTT. Translating it yields CSVRRRLAADTQYF.

The chain employs TRBV7-9 and TRBJ2-3, with 9 bases matching TRBD1. Germline assignment: CDR1 SEHNR and CDR2 FQNEAQ (reference sequence). The V segment lost 2 bases and the J segment 4 bases; nucleotides outside the gene matches: 4. This CDR3 contains 15 residues. As DNA, the CDR3 is TGTGCCAGCAGCTTACGGACAGGGGACGCAGATACGCAGTATTTT. Translation: CASSLRTGDADTQYF. Variable domain in full (rest from reference TRBV7-9 and TRBJ2-3): DTGVSQNPRHKITKRGQNVTFRCDPISEHNRLYWYRQTLGQGPEFLTYFQNEAQLEKSRLLSDRFSAERPKGSFSTLEIQRTEQGDSAMYLCASSLRTGDADTQYFGPGTRLTVL.

The V gene is TRBV6-5, the J gene TRBJ1-2; D is unclear. The CDR3 is made up of 17 amino acids. The germline gives CDR1 MNHEY, CDR2 SVGAGI. V dropped 0 bases and J dropped 2 bases, with 16 bases sitting between them. The CDR3 DNA follows: TGTGCCAGCAGTTACTCGATCACAGCTCAATGGAACTATGGCTACACCTTC. Its protein product is CASSYSITAQWNYGYTF.

The CDR3 bases are TGTGCCAGCAGCGGGCAAGGACAGGGTTGGAATGAGCAGTTCTTC. This sequence encodes CASSGQGQGWNEQFF. The V gene is TRBV7-6, the J gene TRBJ2-1, with TRBD1 matching over 8 bases. The CDR3 has 15 residues. Trimming took 5 bases from V and 7 from J; bases not matched to a gene: 10. CDR1 and CDR2 (germline): SGHVS, FNYEAQ.

CDR3 sequence reads: CASSSPGQPSIYGYTF. The CDR3 bases are TGTGCCAGCAGTTCCCCGGGACAGCCCTCCATCTATGGCTACACCTTC. The chain carries TRBV6-2 or TRBV6-3 and TRBJ1-2, with 7 bases lining up with TRBD1. After removal of 4 bases from V and 4 bases from J, the junction contained 12 bases not matched to a gene. CDR3 length equals 16 residues. The germline CDR1 and CDR2 sequences are MNHEY and SVGEGT.

The rearrangement links TRBV20-1 to TRBJ2-5; D remains ambiguous. Germline V gives CDR1 DFQATT, CDR2 SNEGSKA (reference sequence). The CDR3 extends over 13 amino acids. Trimming removed 1 base at V and 5 bases at J, with 11 bases between. The CDR3 DNA reads TGCAGTGCTAGAGCTAGTGGGATGGAGACCCAGTACTTC. Its protein is CSARASGMETQYF.

This clonotype was observed a single time. The J gene is TRBJ2-7, the V gene TRBV3-1; 8 bases match TRBD2. The trim removed 4 bases at V and 3 bases at J, leaving 8 bases unmatched. CDR3 length equals 15 residues. Germline lookup yields CDR1 LGHDT and CDR2 YNNKEL (reference sequence). CDR3 in amino acids: CASSPAGTRLYEQYF. The DNA of the CDR3 is TGTGCCAGCAGCCCGGCAGGGACTAGGCTCTACGAGCAGTACTTC.

The chain has TRBV15 and TRBJ2-6; D gene unclear. The CDR3 extends over 15 amino acids. Germline V CDR1 and CDR2: LNHNV, YYDKDF (reference sequence). V lost 2 bases to trimming and J lost 1 base, with 6 bases between them. In DNA, the CDR3 is TGTGCCACCAGCAGATTCGCTTCTGGGGCCAACGTCCTGACTTTC. Translated: CATSRFASGANVLTF.

This sequence joins TRBV30 and TRBJ1-1; D gene unclear. The germline V and J ends were trimmed by 2 bases and 0 bases, with 13 bases remaining between them. CDR3 length: 15 amino acids. CDR1 and CDR2 (germline): GTSNPN, SVGIG (reference sequence). Here the CDR3 DNA reads TGTGCCTGGAGTTCCCTGGGAGCCATGAACACTGAAGCTTTCTTT. Protein product: CAWSSLGAMNTEAFF.

The J gene is TRBJ1-1, the V gene TRBV12-3 or TRBV12-4; D remains unclear. With 2 bases removed from V and 4 bases from J, the gap between germline ends came to 5 bases. There are 12 residues in the CDR3. The CDR3 DNA reads TGTGCCAGCAGTTTAAGTCGCACTGAAGCTTTCTTT. Its translation: CASSLSRTEAFF.

The chain recombines TRBV20-1 with TRBJ1-5; 7 bases line up with TRBD1. This CDR3 region has 13 residues. The germline gives CDR1 DFQATT, CDR2 SNEGSKA (reference sequence). J was trimmed by 4 bases and V by 5 bases; bases with no gene match: 5. The CDR3 sequence is CSAGGDRNQPQHF. The CDR3 DNA reads as TGCAGTGCTGGGGGGGACAGAAATCAGCCCCAGCATTTT.

The chain uses TRBV5-1 and TRBJ1-1; 9 positions agree with TRBD1. This CDR3 comprises 14 residues. Germline CDR1 reads SGHRS; CDR2 reads YFSETQ. The trim removed 0 bases at V and 5 bases at J, leaving 2 bases unmatched. Written as DNA, the CDR3 is TGCGCCAGCAGCTTGGGTGGACAGGGGACTGAAGCTTTCTTT. It specifies CASSLGGQGTEAFF.

The chain links TRBV20-1 to TRBJ1-2; a possible D gene is TRBD1 (5 bases). The CDR3 has 15 amino acids. CDR1 DFQATT and CDR2 SNEGSKA come from the germline V gene (reference sequence). V gave up 1 base and J gave up 4 bases, with 16 bases separating them. The CDR3 here is CSARGPQAEVYGYTF. The CDR3 nucleotides are TGCAGTGCTAGAGGACCACAGGCCGAGGTCTATGGCTACACCTTC.

The chain uses TRBV28 and TRBJ2-7; the D gene is possibly TRBD2 (7 bases). The V gene lost 9 bases and the J gene lost 2 bases, with 23 bases spanning the gap. The CDR3 has 16 residues. Germline loops: CDR1 MDHEN, CDR2 SYDVKM. For the CDR3, the DNA is TGTGCCAGTAGTACCCGGACGGGGGGCTCACCCTACGAGCAGTACTTC. Translating gives CASSTRTGGSPYEQYF. The full variable domain, its missing parts supplied by reference TRBV28 and TRBJ2-7, is DVKVTQSSRYLVKRTGEKVFLECVQDMDHENMFWYRQDPGLGLRLIYFSYDVKMKEKGDIPEGYSVSREKKERFSLILESASTNQTSMYLCASSTRTGGSPYEQYFGPGTRLTVT.